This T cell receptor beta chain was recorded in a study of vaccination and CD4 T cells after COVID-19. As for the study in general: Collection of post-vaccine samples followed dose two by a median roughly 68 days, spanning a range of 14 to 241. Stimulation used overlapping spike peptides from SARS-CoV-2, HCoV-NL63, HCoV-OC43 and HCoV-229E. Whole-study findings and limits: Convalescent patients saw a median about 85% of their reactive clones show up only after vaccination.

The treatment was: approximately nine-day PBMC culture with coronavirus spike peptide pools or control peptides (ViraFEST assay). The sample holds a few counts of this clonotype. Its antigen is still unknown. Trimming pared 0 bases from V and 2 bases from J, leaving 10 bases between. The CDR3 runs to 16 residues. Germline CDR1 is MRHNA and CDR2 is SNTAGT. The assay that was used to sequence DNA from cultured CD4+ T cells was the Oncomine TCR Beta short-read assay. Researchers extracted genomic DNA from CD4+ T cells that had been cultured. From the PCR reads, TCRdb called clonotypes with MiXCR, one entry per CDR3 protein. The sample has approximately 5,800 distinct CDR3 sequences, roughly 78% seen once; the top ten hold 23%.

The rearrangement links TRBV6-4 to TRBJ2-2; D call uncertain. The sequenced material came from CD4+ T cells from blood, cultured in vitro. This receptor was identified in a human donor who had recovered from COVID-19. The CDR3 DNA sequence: TGTGCCAGCAGTGACTCTACAGTTCCCAACACCGGGGAGCTGTTTTTT. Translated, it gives CASSDSTVPNTGELFF.